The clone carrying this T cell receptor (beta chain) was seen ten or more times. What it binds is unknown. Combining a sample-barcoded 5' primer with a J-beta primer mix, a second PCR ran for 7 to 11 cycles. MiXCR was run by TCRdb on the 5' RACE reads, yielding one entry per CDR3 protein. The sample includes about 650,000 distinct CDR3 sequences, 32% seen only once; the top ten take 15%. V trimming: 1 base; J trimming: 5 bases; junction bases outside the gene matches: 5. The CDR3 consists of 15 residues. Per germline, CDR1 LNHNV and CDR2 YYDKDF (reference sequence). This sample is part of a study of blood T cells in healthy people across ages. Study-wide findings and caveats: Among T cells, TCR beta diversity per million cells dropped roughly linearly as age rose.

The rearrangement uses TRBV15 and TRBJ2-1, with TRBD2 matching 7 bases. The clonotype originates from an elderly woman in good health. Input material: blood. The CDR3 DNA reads TGTGCCACCAGCAGAGGGGGAGCGGGGCACAATGAGCAGTTCTTC. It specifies CATSRGGAGHNEQFF.